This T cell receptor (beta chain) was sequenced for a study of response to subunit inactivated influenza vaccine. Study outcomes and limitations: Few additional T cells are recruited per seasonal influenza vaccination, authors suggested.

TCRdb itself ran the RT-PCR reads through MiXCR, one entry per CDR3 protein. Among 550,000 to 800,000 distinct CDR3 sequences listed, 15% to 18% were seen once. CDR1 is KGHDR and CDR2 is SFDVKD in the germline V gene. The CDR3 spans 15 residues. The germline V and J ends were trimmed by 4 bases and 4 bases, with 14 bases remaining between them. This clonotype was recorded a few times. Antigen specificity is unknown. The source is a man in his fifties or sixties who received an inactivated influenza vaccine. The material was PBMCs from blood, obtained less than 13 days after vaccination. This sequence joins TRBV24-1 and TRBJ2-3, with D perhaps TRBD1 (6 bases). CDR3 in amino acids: CATSDRQVLPDTQYF. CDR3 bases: TGTGCCACCAGTGACCGACAGGTTTTGCCAGATACGCAGTATTTT.